A selection of T cell receptor beta chains follows, all from one sample in a study of cytomegalovirus exposure and HLA in healthy donors. Assay: immunoSEQ multiplex PCR; the TCRdb copy retains only in-frame clones and omits some. The sample has roughly 98,000 clones, 65% to 85% seen once. The sequenced sample consisted of PBMCs. The receptors here all came from a female donor in good health and CMV-seropositive. Both conserved end residues are part of each CDR3. The order of the fields is D gene, V gene, clone size, J gene, CDR3 DNA, CDR3 protein. A D gene is named only where the DNA matches it firmly. The listing skips clone size in some rows; elsewhere it reads once, few, many or a size class.

d_gene: TRBD1; v_gene: TRBV7-2; abundance: few; j_gene: TRBJ1-5; CDR3nt: TGTGCCAGCAGCTTAGGGTTAGGACAGGCGCAGCCCCAGCATTTT; CDR3aa: CASSLGLGQAQPQHF
d_gene: -; v_gene: TRBV10-3; abundance: -; j_gene: TRBJ1-2; CDR3nt: TGTGCCATCACCGATCAGGGTAGTGTCAACTATGGCTACACCTTC; CDR3aa: CAITDQGSVNYGYTF
d_gene: -; v_gene: TRBV6-5; abundance: few; j_gene: TRBJ1-1; CDR3nt: TGTGCCAGCAGAAAGACAGCCCCCCAGAACACTGAAGCTTTCTTT; CDR3aa: CASRKTAPQNTEAFF
d_gene: -; v_gene: TRBV7-8; abundance: -; j_gene: TRBJ2-7; CDR3nt: TGTGCCAGCAGCGTATCGGCGGATGGGTCGCAGTACTTC; CDR3aa: CASSVSADGSQYF
d_gene: -; v_gene: TRBV5-1; abundance: -; j_gene: TRBJ2-7; CDR3nt: TGCGCCAGCAGCTTGGCCTCTGCGCTCGCCTCCTACGAGCAGTACTTC; CDR3aa: CASSLASALASYEQYF
d_gene: -; v_gene: TRBV30; abundance: -; j_gene: TRBJ2-1; CDR3nt: TGTGCCTGGTCCGGTTCGGGCTACAATGAGCAGTTCTTC; CDR3aa: CAWSGSGYNEQFF
d_gene: TRBD2; v_gene: TRBV30; abundance: -; j_gene: TRBJ2-1; CDR3nt: TGTGCCTGTTCGGGACTAGCGTCGAATGAGCAGTTCTTC; CDR3aa: CACSGLASNEQFF
d_gene: -; v_gene: TRBV7-2; abundance: few; j_gene: TRBJ1-5; CDR3nt: TGTGCCAGCAGCCCACCACGGGAGGGGGATTATCAGCCCCAGCATTTT; CDR3aa: CASSPPREGDYQPQHF
d_gene: -; v_gene: TRBV4-3; abundance: -; j_gene: TRBJ2-7; CDR3nt: TGCGCCAGCAGCCTACAGGAACAGGGCGGATCCTACGAGCAGTACTTC; CDR3aa: CASSLQEQGGSYEQYF
d_gene: TRBD2; v_gene: TRBV10-1; abundance: -; j_gene: TRBJ2-3; CDR3nt: TGCGCCAGCAGTGAGTCGAGCGGGGGGGCCCCCGATACGCAGTATTTT; CDR3aa: CASSESSGGAPDTQYF
d_gene: -; v_gene: TRBV2; abundance: -; j_gene: TRBJ2-7; CDR3nt: TGTGCCAGCAGGGATCAGGTCGCCTACGAGCAGTACTTC; CDR3aa: CASRDQVAYEQYF
d_gene: -; v_gene: TRBV18; abundance: -; j_gene: TRBJ1-2; CDR3nt: TGTGCCAGCTCACCGGGGCAGGGTAATGGCTACACCTTC; CDR3aa: CASSPGQGNGYTF
d_gene: TRBD1; v_gene: TRBV7-9; abundance: -; j_gene: TRBJ1-2; CDR3nt: TGTGCCAGCAGCTTAGAGGGGGCGTCGGGCTACACCTTC; CDR3aa: CASSLEGASGYTF
d_gene: -; v_gene: TRBV7-8; abundance: -; j_gene: TRBJ1-5; CDR3nt: TGTGCCAGCAGCCAAGTGGACAGCTATAGCAATCAGCCCCAGCATTTT; CDR3aa: CASSQVDSYSNQPQHF
d_gene: -; v_gene: TRBV6-5; abundance: -; j_gene: TRBJ2-1; CDR3nt: TGTGCCAGCAGTACAGAGAGCTCCTACAATGAGCAGTTCTTC; CDR3aa: CASSTESSYNEQFF
d_gene: TRBD2; v_gene: TRBV4-2; abundance: -; j_gene: TRBJ2-4; CDR3nt: TGTGCCAGCAGCCAAGATTTCACTAGCGGAGGGGTAGACATTCAGTACTTC; CDR3aa: CASSQDFTSGGVDIQYF
d_gene: TRBD1; v_gene: TRBV5-1; abundance: few; j_gene: TRBJ2-2; CDR3nt: TGCGCCAGCAGCTTGACAGGGGCCGGGGAGCTGTTTTTT; CDR3aa: CASSLTGAGELFF
d_gene: -; v_gene: TRBV11-2; abundance: -; j_gene: TRBJ1-1; CDR3nt: TGTGCCAGCAGCTTATTCGGGGGTGAAGCTTTCTTT; CDR3aa: CASSLFGGEAFF
d_gene: -; v_gene: TRBV7-8; abundance: -; j_gene: TRBJ1-1; CDR3nt: TGTGCCAGCGAGGGTGGGGGGATGAGCCTGAACACTGAAGCTTTCTTT; CDR3aa: CASEGGGMSLNTEAFF
d_gene: -; v_gene: TRBV2; abundance: -; j_gene: TRBJ1-2; CDR3nt: TGTGCCAGCAGTCCAGAATATGGCTACACCTTC; CDR3aa: CASSPEYGYTF
d_gene: -; v_gene: TRBV30; abundance: -; j_gene: TRBJ1-1; CDR3nt: TGTGCCTGGAACCCCAGGGGTACCGAAGCTTTCTTT; CDR3aa: CAWNPRGTEAFF
d_gene: TRBD1; v_gene: TRBV29-1; abundance: -; j_gene: TRBJ1-5; CDR3nt: TGCAGCGTTGAAATACAGGGGGGAGGCAATCAGCCCCAGCATTTT; CDR3aa: CSVEIQGGGNQPQHF
d_gene: TRBD1; v_gene: TRBV10-3; abundance: -; j_gene: TRBJ1-1; CDR3nt: TGTGCCATCAGTGTCGGACAGGCGGTTGGGACTGAAGCTTTCTTT; CDR3aa: CAISVGQAVGTEAFF
d_gene: TRBD1; v_gene: TRBV7-2; abundance: -; j_gene: TRBJ2-7; CDR3nt: TGTGCCAGCAGCTCCAAGACAGGGGCCAAGATCTTC; CDR3aa: CASSSKTGAKIF